Sequencing of this T cell receptor beta chain was carried out in a study of blood T cell repertoires in COVID-19. The overall study: Sites across the United States, Italy and Spain contributed samples from acute and convalescent COVID-19. The cDNA or gDNA used as material had been derived from T cells, B-cell-depleted T cells, or PBMCs.

Donors in Cohort 3 who had recovered were those with two negative PCRs, healthcare professional clearance, or resolution of their symptoms. Germline CDR1 is GTSNPN and CDR2 is SVGIG (reference sequence). The CDR3 is 15 amino acids. V shed 1 base and J 4 bases; nucleotides not matched to a gene: 7. Authors' analysis steps: The assay estimated nucleated cells by amplifying reference gene primers. Sequencing used immunoSEQ multiplex PCR; TCRdb keeps in-frame clones, though not all of them. V and J calls and clone size come straight from that table; D and trimming were deduced from the DNA. The table includes 200,000 to 250,000 clones, 70% to 90% detected once.

Sequencing used PBMCs or T cells enriched from blood (not recorded which). This TCR derives from a man aged 30-40 years who had recovered from COVID-19. V gene TRBV30 combines with J gene TRBJ1-2; 9 bases line up with TRBD1. The CDR3 DNA follows: TGTGCCTGGAGTGCTTGGGACAGGGCAGGCTATGGCTACACCTTC. Encoded protein: CAWSAWDRAGYGYTF. Full variable domain (outside the CDR3, taken from reference TRBV30 and TRBJ1-2): SQTIHQWPATLVQPVGSPLSLECTVEGTSNPNLYWYRQAAGRGLQLLFYSVGIGQISSEVPQNLSASRPQDRQFILSSKKLLLSDSGFYLCAWSAWDRAGYGYTFGSGTRLTVV.